This T cell receptor beta chain was observed in a study of persistence of HIV-infected CD4 T cells. The V end was cut by 5 bases, the J end by 2 bases, with 12 bases between. The CDR3 sequence is 14 residues long. The germline CDR1 and CDR2 sequences are SGHVS and FQNEAQ. This was the immunoSEQ version 4 assay in survey mode. TCRdb's copy holds only in-frame clones and misses some; the assay was immunoSEQ multiplex PCR. This sample has about 35,000 clones; 85% to 90% occur once, and the top ten carry 4.5% to 6%. For this clone: Its cognate antigen is unknown.

The stimulus was an HIV-1 Gag 15-mer peptide pool, 0.95 to 1 ug/peptide/mL. Sorted nonresponding memory CD4+ T cells were CD40L-negative, CD69-negative, CD45RO-high. A roughly 17-hour stimulation of CD8-depleted PBMCs used anti-CD28/CD49d costimulation, CD40-blocking antibody and enfuvirtide. The sequence came from an adult with HIV. The donor label of this sample is uncertain. The sequenced sample was cultured CD4+ T cells from PBMCs, obtained from a patient who received antiretroviral therapy. This rearrangement joins TRBV7-8 to TRBJ1-2; D call uncertain. CDR3 amino acids: CASSTDSGNYGYTF. In DNA form, the CDR3 reads TGTGCCAGCAGCACTGATTCAGGAAACTATGGCTACACCTTC.